The 5 T cell receptor beta chains listed next were all sequenced from one sample in a study of T-cell reconstitution after alpha-beta-depleted transplantation in children. As it was prepared, the TCRbeta library received unique molecular identifiers. TCRdb reprocessed the PCR reads with MiXCR, giving one entry per CDR3 protein. The sample records 280,000 or so distinct CDR3 sequences, around 10% being singletons. Sample: peripheral blood, taken 180 days after TCRalphabeta/CD19-depleted stem cell transplant. These receptor sequences come from a male patient under 10 years old who had a stem cell transplant for chronic granulomatous disease, so the T cells may come from the graft donor.

This clonotype was counted ten times or more. This sequence joins TRBV20-1 and TRBJ2-5, with a weak D call TRBD2 (5 bases). The V gene lost 6 bases and the J gene lost 5 bases, with 16 bases spanning the gap. CDR1 and CDR2 (germline): DFQATT, SNEGSKA (reference sequence). The CDR3 totals 13 residues. CDR3 region: CSAGSGSRETQYF. Written as DNA, the CDR3 is TGCAGTGCCGGCTCGGGGAGTAGGGAGACCCAGTACTTC.

This clonotype was found many times. This CDR3 is CASSLFSGYEQYF. CDR3 DNA sequence: TGTGCCAGCAGTTTGTTCTCGGGCTACGAGCAGTACTTC. The V call is TRBV28, the J call TRBJ2-7; D is uncertain. Germline V gene data show CDR1 as MDHEN and CDR2 as SYDVKM. Trimming took 3 bases from V and 3 from J, leaving 9 bases between them. This CDR3 has 13 residues.

This clonotype has at least ten counts. V usage is TRBV6-5 and J usage is TRBJ1-6, with no clear D. This CDR3 spans 13 amino acids. The V gene's germline CDR1 is MNHEY and CDR2 SVGAGI. V was trimmed by 2 bases and J by 7 bases, leaving 6 bases between them. CDR3 sequence (DNA): TGTGCCAGCAGTTACGTTCGGAATTCACCCCTCCACTTT. Translation: CASSYVRNSPLHF.

This clonotype was observed many times. The CDR3 loop reads CSARDVTGGSTEAFF. CDR3 sequence (DNA): TGCAGTGCTAGAGATGTTACAGGGGGAAGCACTGAAGCTTTCTTT. The V gene is TRBV20-1, the J gene TRBJ1-1; 8 bases map to TRBD1. Looked up from germline, CDR1 is DFQATT and CDR2 is SNEGSKA (reference sequence). This CDR3 contains 15 residues. V was pared by 0 bases and J by 4 bases, with 7 bases of the junction left unmatched.

The rearrangement uses TRBV5-1 and TRBJ2-7; D remains unclear. Trimming cost V 1 base and J 6 bases, with 14 bases left between them. Germline V gene data show CDR1 as SGHRS and CDR2 as YFSETQ. The CDR3 is 14 amino acids. The CDR3 DNA is TGCGCCAGCAGCTTGTCACCCAGACTGGCCGAGCAGTACTTC. Translation gives CASSLSPRLAEQYF.